These T cell receptor beta chains were read from a single sample in a study of regulatory T cells in long-lasting Graves disease. MiXCR, applied by TCRdb to the multiplex PCR reads, yields one record per CDR3 protein. The sample consists of 360,000 or so distinct CDR3 sequences, around 15% of them appearing once. The data were also submitted as part of a second study, on T cells in Graves' hyperthyroidism and ophthalmopathy.

Source: peripheral blood mononuclear cells (PBMCs), taken at new diagnosis, from a patient treated with antithyroid drugs. Receptor source: a woman in her late teens or twenties with Graves disease. CDR3s leave out the opening cysteine and the closing phenylalanine or tryptophan.

J gene: TRBJ1-6; V gene: TRBV11-2; CDR3 protein: ASSPRQFSSYNSPLH
J gene: TRBJ2-1; V gene: TRBV28; CDR3 protein: ASSFARSYNEQF
J gene: TRBJ1-4; V gene: TRBV10-3; CDR3 protein: AISDTVTGEEKLF
J gene: TRBJ2-5; V gene: TRBV11-2; CDR3 protein: ASSLVQTPRTQY
J gene: TRBJ2-3; V gene: TRBV6-4; CDR3 protein: ASSESAWNPDTQY
J gene: TRBJ1-1; V gene: TRBV7-6; CDR3 protein: ASTADRNTEAF
J gene: TRBJ2-3; V gene: TRBV12-3/TRBV12-4; CDR3 protein: ASSRTSGGRTSTDTQY
J gene: TRBJ2-7; V gene: TRBV6-1; CDR3 protein: ASRRVPYEQY
J gene: TRBJ2-1; V gene: TRBV24-1; CDR3 protein: AIAQGSNEQF
J gene: TRBJ1-4; V gene: TRBV11-2; CDR3 protein: ASSRTGDNEKLF
J gene: TRBJ2-7; V gene: TRBV6-5; CDR3 protein: ASSYRITGGRGEQY
J gene: TRBJ1-5; V gene: TRBV28; CDR3 protein: ASSLRGYSNQPQH
J gene: TRBJ2-2; V gene: TRBV6-5; CDR3 protein: ASSYPGLAGGGTGELF
J gene: TRBJ1-5; V gene: TRBV6-5; CDR3 protein: ASSSKKHGASNQPQH
J gene: TRBJ1-2; V gene: TRBV12-3/TRBV12-4; CDR3 protein: ASTRTDLTYGYT
J gene: TRBJ2-2; V gene: TRBV5-1; CDR3 protein: ASSLIGGPTLNTGELF
J gene: TRBJ1-1; V gene: TRBV3-1; CDR3 protein: ASSSGAGNTEAF
J gene: TRBJ1-1; V gene: TRBV6-1; CDR3 protein: ASSAISVVPTEAF
J gene: TRBJ2-1; V gene: TRBV13; CDR3 protein: ASSLFGVGSMNEQF
J gene: TRBJ2-6; V gene: TRBV7-3; CDR3 protein: ASRPPRAGANVLT
J gene: TRBJ1-2; V gene: TRBV28; CDR3 protein: ASTGAGGPHHYGYT
J gene: TRBJ2-1; V gene: TRBV20-1; CDR3 protein: STDRGRAAYNEQF
J gene: TRBJ1-1; V gene: TRBV18; CDR3 protein: ASSPQGANTEAF
J gene: TRBJ1-1; V gene: TRBV6-5; CDR3 protein: ASSYSRDTRNTEAF
J gene: TRBJ2-3; V gene: TRBV11-2; CDR3 protein: ASSPGGGAGGDTQY
J gene: TRBJ2-2; V gene: TRBV10-1; CDR3 protein: AKGGVTGELF
J gene: TRBJ1-6; V gene: TRBV7-2; CDR3 protein: ASSLLAGSPRAHNSPLH
J gene: TRBJ2-3; V gene: TRBV18; CDR3 protein: ASSLQGAGPDTQY
J gene: TRBJ2-3; V gene: TRBV5-1; CDR3 protein: ASSSGTSPTDTQY
J gene: TRBJ2-1; V gene: TRBV19; CDR3 protein: ASSPGDEFNNEQF
J gene: TRBJ2-1; V gene: TRBV2; CDR3 protein: ASSEKMGFRNEQF
J gene: TRBJ2-5; V gene: TRBV11-2; CDR3 protein: ASSLEGGGETQY
J gene: TRBJ2-2; V gene: TRBV11-2; CDR3 protein: ASNPTGELF
J gene: TRBJ2-7; V gene: TRBV27; CDR3 protein: ASSLRWREYEQY
J gene: TRBJ2-2; V gene: TRBV3-1; CDR3 protein: ASSQGTGELF
J gene: TRBJ2-7; V gene: TRBV11-1; CDR3 protein: ASSESGQGREQY
J gene: TRBJ1-2; V gene: TRBV5-1; CDR3 protein: ASSLVLRGQDLYGYT
J gene: TRBJ2-1; V gene: TRBV7-2; CDR3 protein: ASSPDVGGEF
J gene: TRBJ1-1; V gene: TRBV20-1; CDR3 protein: SARAVGRGTEAF
J gene: TRBJ1-3; V gene: TRBV14; CDR3 protein: ASSPRLPGTGNTIY
J gene: TRBJ1-1; V gene: TRBV12-3/TRBV12-4; CDR3 protein: ASSFYGSTEAF
J gene: TRBJ2-3; V gene: TRBV7-3; CDR3 protein: ASSPSGTLPPTDTQY
J gene: TRBJ2-3; V gene: TRBV7-2; CDR3 protein: ASSPGTSGGDTDTQY
J gene: TRBJ2-3; V gene: TRBV12-3/TRBV12-4; CDR3 protein: ASSPGLAPSDTQY
J gene: TRBJ2-3; V gene: TRBV6-1; CDR3 protein: ASSARGLAGVFPDTQY
J gene: TRBJ2-2; V gene: TRBV4-1; CDR3 protein: ASSLGDGVSGELF
J gene: TRBJ1-1; V gene: TRBV6-5; CDR3 protein: ASSYLARGYTEAF
J gene: TRBJ1-2; V gene: TRBV5-1; CDR3 protein: ASSPGTASGYT
J gene: TRBJ1-5; V gene: TRBV28; CDR3 protein: ASKTGEGYQPQH